These 27 T cell receptor beta chains came from one sample sequenced in a study of vaccination and CD4 T cells after COVID-19. Time point here: late sampling 161 to 241 days after vaccination in a few convalescent patients. One entry per CDR3 protein, called by TCRdb with MiXCR from the PCR reads. The sample lists approximately 40,000 distinct CDR3 sequences; around 33% were seen once. Sequencing used CD4+ T cells from blood, obtained about 7 months after SARS-CoV-2 vaccination. These receptors all come from a human donor who had recovered from COVID-19.

This clonotype was counted only a few times. The genes are TRBV19 and TRBJ2-5, with D possibly being TRBD1 or TRBD2 (5 bases each). The ends were cut back, 7 bases at V and 4 bases at J, with 10 bases in the middle. This CDR3 spans 12 amino acids. Per the germline V gene, CDR1 is LNHDA and CDR2 is SQIVND (reference sequence). The DNA of the CDR3 is TGTGCCAGTACTGCAGGGAGAGAGACCCAGTACTTC. Its translation is CASTAGRETQYF.

The rearrangement links TRBV15 to TRBJ2-3, with TRBD2 matching over 7 bases. This CDR3 spans 15 amino acids. V was clipped by 5 bases and J by 4 bases; unmatched bases: 9. CDR1 is LNHNV, CDR2 YYDKDF, per germline (reference sequence). In DNA, the CDR3 is TGTGCCACCAGCCCTCCGGGGGGTCCTGCAGATACGCAGTATTTT. This sequence encodes CATSPPGGPADTQYF.

This clonotype was seen a single time. The chain recombines TRBV19 with TRBJ2-5, with D perhaps TRBD2 (6 bases). CDR3 size: 14 residues. Trimming removed 5 bases from V and 3 bases from J, with 13 bases in between. Germline loops: CDR1 LNHDA, CDR2 SQIVND (reference sequence). This chain's CDR3 is CASSPGWGEETQYF. Here the CDR3 DNA reads TGTGCCAGTAGTCCCGGGTGGGGGGAAGAGACCCAGTACTTC.

The chain is built from TRBV27 and TRBJ2-3, with TRBD1 identical over 10 bases. The germline V gene encodes CDR1 MNHEY and CDR2 SMNVEV (reference sequence). Unmatched junction bases numbered 7, after V lost 10 bases and J lost 3 bases. This CDR3 has 14 amino acids. The chain's CDR3 is CATSWTGGTDTQYF. DNA of the CDR3: TGTGCCACCTCTTGGACAGGGGGGACAGATACGCAGTATTTT.

Only a few counts were recorded for this clonotype. CDR3 amino acids: CASSLAGLGRQETQYF. In DNA form, the CDR3 reads TGTGCCAGCAGTTTAGCTGGGTTGGGGCGGCAAGAGACCCAGTACTTC. The V gene is TRBV28, the J gene TRBJ2-5; tentative D call: TRBD1 (5 bases). The V end lost 2 bases, the J end lost 2 bases, and 15 bases lay between the germline ends. Looked up from germline, CDR1 is MDHEN and CDR2 is SYDVKM. This CDR3 contains 16 residues. Full variable domain (missing parts from reference TRBV28 and TRBJ2-5): DVKVTQSSRYLVKRTGEKVFLECVQDMDHENMFWYRQDPGLGLRLIYFSYDVKMKEKGDIPEGYSVSREKKERFSLILESASTNQTSMYLCASSLAGLGRQETQYFGPGTRLLVL.

This chain uses TRBV9 with TRBJ2-1; 7 nucleotides agree with TRBD2. Trimming cost V 0 bases and J 15 bases; bases outside gene matches: 9. Germline CDR1 and CDR2: SGDLS and YYNGEE. The length of the CDR3 is 13 residues. The CDR3 nucleotides are TGTGCCAGCAGCGTAGATGGGAGGGAGAAGCCGTTCTTC. This translates into CASSVDGREKPFF.

V usage is TRBV28 and J usage is TRBJ1-1; 7 nucleotides align to TRBD1. Germline values: CDR1 MDHEN, CDR2 SYDVKM. CDR3 length equals 15 residues. Germline trimming cut 5 bases from V and 0 bases from J; bases unmatched to any gene: 6. This CDR3 is CASSKTGALNTEAFF. In DNA form, the CDR3 reads TGTGCCAGCAGTAAAACAGGGGCCCTGAACACTGAAGCTTTCTTT.

The chain uses TRBV2 and TRBJ1-5, with D possibly TRBD1 on 6 matching bases. V lost 8 bases to trimming and J lost 3 bases, with 11 bases between them. The CDR3 has 13 amino acids. Per germline, CDR1 SNHLY and CDR2 FYNNEI. The CDR3 sequence: CASLGQHNQPQHF. DNA for the CDR3: TGTGCCAGCCTTGGACAGCACAATCAGCCCCAGCATTTT.

The chain carries TRBV6-1 and TRBJ1-2; D remains ambiguous. The germline gives CDR1 MNHNS, CDR2 SASEGT. This CDR3 contains 11 residues. V was shortened by 5 bases and J by 8 bases, with 9 bases between the two germline ends. The CDR3 here is CASSLPAGYTF. The CDR3 nucleotides read TGTGCCAGCAGTCTTCCGGCCGGCTACACCTTC.

This rearrangement joins TRBV19 to TRBJ2-1; no reliable D call. This CDR3 is 14 amino acids long. Between the trimmed V and J ends, which lost 3 bases and 2 bases, there was a span of 8 bases. Germline values: CDR1 LNHDA, CDR2 SQIVND (reference sequence). CDR3 region: CASSIRSAYNEQFF. The CDR3 nucleotides read TGTGCCAGTAGTATTCGGAGTGCCTACAATGAGCAGTTCTTC.

The chain couples TRBV7-3 to TRBJ2-7; 10 bases agree with TRBD2. CDR3 length equals 17 residues. The V segment lost 5 bases and the J segment 2 bases; nucleotides outside the gene matches: 12. The germline V gene encodes CDR1 SGHTA and CDR2 FQGTGA. CDR3 in amino acids: CASSVPQLAGPPYEQYF. CDR3 sequence (DNA): TGTGCCAGCAGCGTCCCCCAACTAGCGGGGCCTCCCTACGAGCAGTACTTC.

The chain has TRBV4-1 and TRBJ1-2, with D possibly matching TRBD1 (6 bases). Per the germline V gene, CDR1 is MGHRA and CDR2 is YSYEKL. This CDR3 is 19 amino acids long. V was trimmed by 1 base and J by 4 bases, leaving 25 bases between them. CDR3 in amino acids: CASSQAATGIASELYGYTF. The CDR3 DNA reads as TGCGCCAGCAGCCAAGCCGCGACAGGTATCGCATCGGAACTCTATGGCTACACCTTC.

The chain recombines TRBV30 with TRBJ1-5, with 7 bases identical to TRBD1. The J segment lost 1 base and the V segment lost 2 bases, leaving 2 bases of the junction unmatched. The CDR3 length is 14 residues. CDR1 and CDR2 from the germline V gene are GTSNPN and SVGIG (reference sequence). CDR3 sequence: CAWSKGASNQPQHF. CDR3 DNA: TGTGCCTGGAGTAAGGGGGCCAGCAATCAGCCCCAGCATTTT. Complete variable domain (other parts from reference TRBV30 and TRBJ1-5): SQTIHQWPATLVQPVGSPLSLECTVEGTSNPNLYWYRQAAGRGLQLLFYSVGIGQISSEVPQNLSASRPQDRQFILSSKKLLLSDSGFYLCAWSKGASNQPQHFGDGTRLSIL.

The genes are TRBV7-9 and TRBJ2-7; D is perhaps TRBD2 (5 bases). The germline V gene encodes CDR1 SEHNR and CDR2 FQNEAQ (reference sequence). CDR3 length equals 16 residues. Trimming left V 4 bases short and J 3 bases short, with 19 bases between. The CDR3 sequence: CASSSIRDAGGYEQYF. CDR3 DNA: TGTGCCAGCAGCTCAATCCGAGACGCAGGAGGCTACGAGCAGTACTTC.

This clonotype was found a few times. J is TRBJ2-7 and V is TRBV20-1; TRBD2 matches at 13 bases. The CDR3 totals 14 residues. V lost 6 bases and J lost 0; bases outside the gene matches: 2. CDR1 and CDR2 (germline): DFQATT, SNEGSKA (reference sequence). The CDR3: CSARTSGSSYEQYF. For the CDR3, the DNA is TGCAGTGCAAGGACTAGCGGGAGCTCCTACGAGCAGTACTTC.

This chain links TRBV28 with TRBJ2-3; the D gene is possibly TRBD1 (5 bases). This CDR3 comprises 14 residues. V lost 5 bases and J 2 bases, leaving 11 bases between the germline ends. Germline loops: CDR1 MDHEN, CDR2 SYDVKM. The CDR3 nucleotides read TGTGCCAGCAGTCACGCCAGGGACACAGATACGCAGTATTTT. Protein product: CASSHARDTDTQYF.

This clonotype came up a few times. The V and J genes are TRBV20-1 and TRBJ2-7; 8 bases agree with TRBD2. Trimming took 3 bases from V and 3 from J; bases not matched to a gene: 7. CDR3 length: 14 residues. Germline CDR1 and CDR2: DFQATT and SNEGSKA (reference sequence). The CDR3 sequence is CSARVLADYYEQYF. The CDR3 DNA follows: TGCAGTGCTAGGGTACTAGCGGATTACTACGAGCAGTACTTC.

The V and J genes are TRBV27 and TRBJ2-1; D is perhaps TRBD2 (6 bases). Germline lookup yields CDR1 MNHEY and CDR2 SMNVEV (reference sequence). V was clipped by 7 bases and J by 12 bases, with 25 bases between them. The CDR3 is 15 amino acids. DNA of the CDR3: TGTGCCAGCACCGTCCGGGACTCAGGACCGGATGGGCAGTTCTTC. Encoded protein: CASTVRDSGPDGQFF.

The chain couples TRBV6-1 to TRBJ1-2; TRBD1 is a possible D gene (5 bases). The CDR3 loop spans 13 amino acids. Germline CDR1 and CDR2: MNHNS and SASEGT. Trimming shortened V by 8 bases and J by 0 bases, and 10 bases separated the two germline ends. CDR3 nucleotide sequence: TGTGCCAGCGGGGCAACTTCTAACTATGGCTACACCTTC. Translated: CASGATSNYGYTF.

The V gene is TRBV10-3, the J gene TRBJ2-7; no clear D gene. Germline lookup yields CDR1 ENHRY and CDR2 SYGVKD. The CDR3 sequence is 14 residues long. The germline V and J ends were trimmed by 0 bases and 3 bases, with 9 bases remaining between them. CDR3 loop: CAISESNSDYEQYF. CDR3 bases: TGTGCCATCAGTGAGTCGAATTCCGACTACGAGCAGTACTTC.

The chain has TRBV7-6 and TRBJ2-7; 7 bases map to TRBD1. The CDR3 contains 14 residues. The germline CDR1 and CDR2 sequences are SGHVS and FNYEAQ. V shed 5 bases, J shed 9 bases, and the junction held 13 bases outside the gene matches. CDR3 in amino acids: CASSPEGAWEPQYF. For the CDR3, the DNA is TGTGCCAGCAGCCCCGAGGGGGCGTGGGAGCCGCAGTACTTC. The full variable domain, in which reference TRBV7-6 and TRBJ2-7 provide the parts outside the CDR3, is GAGVSQSPRYKVTKRGQDVALRCDPISGHVSLYWYRQALGQGPEFLTYFNYEAQQDKSGLPNDRFSAERPEGSISTLTIQRTEQRDSAMYRCASSPEGAWEPQYFGPGTRLTVT.

This clonotype showed up just a few times. The chain joins TRBV10-3 to TRBJ2-7; D may be TRBD1 (6 bases). V was cut by 3 bases and J by 1 base, with 13 bases left in between. CDR3 length: 15 residues. The germline gives CDR1 ENHRY, CDR2 SYGVKD. CDR3 in amino acids: CAISEGRDTSYEQYF. CDR3 DNA sequence: TGTGCCATCAGTGAAGGCCGGGACACTTCCTACGAGCAGTACTTC.

This chain links TRBV28 with TRBJ1-5; D might be TRBD1 (5 bases). V was clipped by 2 bases and J by 2 bases, with 7 bases between them. This CDR3 comprises 14 residues. Germline V lookup: CDR1 MDHEN, CDR2 SYDVKM. The CDR3 region has the DNA TGTGCCAGCAGTTTAGGGGGTGGCAATCAGCCCCAGCATTTT. Translating gives CASSLGGGNQPQHF. Together with reference TRBV28 and TRBJ1-5, the CDR3 gives the full variable domain: DVKVTQSSRYLVKRTGEKVFLECVQDMDHENMFWYRQDPGLGLRLIYFSYDVKMKEKGDIPEGYSVSREKKERFSLILESASTNQTSMYLCASSLGGGNQPQHFGDGTRLSIL.

The chain combines TRBV28 with TRBJ2-3; 10 bases fit TRBD2. Per germline, CDR1 MDHEN and CDR2 SYDVKM. The CDR3 extends over 16 amino acids. V gave up 8 bases and J gave up 1 base; unmatched junction bases: 9. CDR3: CASGSGGLAGTDTQYF. The CDR3 bases are TGTGCCAGCGGGTCCGGAGGACTAGCGGGCACAGATACGCAGTATTTT.

V gene TRBV6-5 combines with J gene TRBJ2-3; no reliable D call. The CDR3 contains 14 residues. V lost 1 base and J 4 bases, leaving 9 bases between the germline ends. Germline CDR1 reads MNHEY; CDR2 reads SVGAGI. The CDR3 loop is CASSYLRSADTQYF. The CDR3 DNA is TGTGCCAGCAGTTACTTACGCTCGGCAGATACGCAGTATTTT.

The rearrangement joins TRBV12-3 or TRBV12-4 to TRBJ2-3; 8 nucleotides line up with TRBD2. V was pared by 6 bases and J by 1 base, with 3 bases of the junction left unmatched. The CDR3 runs 14 residues. CDR3 in DNA: TGTGCCAGCAGCCAGACTAGCGGCACAGATACGCAGTATTTT. Amino acid sequence: CASSQTSGTDTQYF.

This sequence joins TRBV20-1 and TRBJ2-7; the D gene is possibly TRBD1 (6 bases). Germline V CDR1 and CDR2: DFQATT, SNEGSKA (reference sequence). Between the trimmed V and J ends, which lost 5 bases and 4 bases, there was a span of 15 bases. The CDR3 is 13 amino acids. CDR3 nucleotide sequence: TGCAGTGCTCCGACAGGTCTGTCTTACGAGCAGTACTTC. Its translation: CSAPTGLSYEQYF.